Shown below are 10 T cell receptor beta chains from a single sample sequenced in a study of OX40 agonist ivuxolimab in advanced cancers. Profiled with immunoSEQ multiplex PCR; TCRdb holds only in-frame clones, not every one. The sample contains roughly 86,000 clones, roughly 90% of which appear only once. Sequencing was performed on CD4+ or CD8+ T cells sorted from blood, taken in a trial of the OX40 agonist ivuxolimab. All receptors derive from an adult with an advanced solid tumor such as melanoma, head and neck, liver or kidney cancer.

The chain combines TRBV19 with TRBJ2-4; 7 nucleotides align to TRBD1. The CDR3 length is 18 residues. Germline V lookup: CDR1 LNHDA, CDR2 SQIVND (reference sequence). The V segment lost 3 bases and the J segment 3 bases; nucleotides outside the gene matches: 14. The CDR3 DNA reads TGTGCCAGTAGTATCTTGAGTAGGGGGCAGGGTGGCAAAAACATTCAGTACTTC. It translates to CASSILSRGQGGKNIQYF. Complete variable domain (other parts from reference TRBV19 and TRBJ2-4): DGGITQSPKYLFRKEGQNVTLSCEQNLNHDAMYWYRQDPGQGLRLIYYSQIVNDFQKGDIAEGYSVSREKKESFPLTVTSAQKNPTAFYLCASSILSRGQGGKNIQYFGAGTRLSVL.

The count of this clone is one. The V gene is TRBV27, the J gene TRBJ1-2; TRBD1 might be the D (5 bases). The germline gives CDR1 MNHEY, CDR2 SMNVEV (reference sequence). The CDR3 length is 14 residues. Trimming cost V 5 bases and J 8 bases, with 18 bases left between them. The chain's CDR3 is CASSPGTELRGYTF. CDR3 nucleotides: TGTGCCAGCAGTCCAGGGACGGAATTGAGGGGCTACACCTTC.

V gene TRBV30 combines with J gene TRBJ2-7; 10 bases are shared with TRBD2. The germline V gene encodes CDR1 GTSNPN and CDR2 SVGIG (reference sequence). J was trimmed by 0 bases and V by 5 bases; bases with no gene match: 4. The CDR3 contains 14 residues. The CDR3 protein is CAWRSGGSSYEQYF. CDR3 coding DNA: TGTGCCTGGCGTAGCGGGGGGAGCTCCTACGAGCAGTACTTC.

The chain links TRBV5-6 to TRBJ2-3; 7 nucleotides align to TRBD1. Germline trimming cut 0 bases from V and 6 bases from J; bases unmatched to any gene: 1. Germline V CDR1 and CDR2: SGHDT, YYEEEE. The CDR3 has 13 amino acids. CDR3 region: CASSLEQGDTQYF. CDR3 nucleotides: TGTGCCAGCAGCTTGGAACAGGGGGATACGCAGTATTTT. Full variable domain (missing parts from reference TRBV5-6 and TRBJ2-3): DAGVTQSPTHLIKTRGQQVTLRCSPKSGHDTVSWYQQALGQGPQFIFQYYEEEERQRGNFPDRFSGHQFPNYSSELNVNALLLGDSALYLCASSLEQGDTQYFGPGTRLTVL.

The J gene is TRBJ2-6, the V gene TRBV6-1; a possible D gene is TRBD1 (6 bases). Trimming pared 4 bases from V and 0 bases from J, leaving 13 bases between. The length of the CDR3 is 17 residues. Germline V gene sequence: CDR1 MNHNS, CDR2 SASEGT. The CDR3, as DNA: TGTGCCAGCAGTGCCGGGACATACTACTCTGGGGCCAACGTCCTGACTTTC. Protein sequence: CASSAGTYYSGANVLTF.

DNA for the CDR3: TGTGCCAGCAGCCGAAGCGGACTAGCCCACGACGAGCAGTACTTC. Translation: CASSRSGLAHDEQYF. The chain has TRBV7-2 and TRBJ2-7; TRBD2 matches at 8 bases. The CDR3 consists of 15 residues. Losses at the gene ends were 5 bases for V and 5 bases for J; bases not matched to a gene: 11. Germline V CDR1 and CDR2: SGHTA, FQGNSA. Drawing the rest from reference TRBV7-2 and TRBJ2-7, the complete variable domain is GAGVSQSPSNKVTEKGKDVELRCDPISGHTALYWYRQSLGQGLEFLIYFQGNSAPDKSGLPSDRFSAERTGGSVSTLTIQRTQQEDSAVYLCASSRSGLAHDEQYFGPGTRLTVT.

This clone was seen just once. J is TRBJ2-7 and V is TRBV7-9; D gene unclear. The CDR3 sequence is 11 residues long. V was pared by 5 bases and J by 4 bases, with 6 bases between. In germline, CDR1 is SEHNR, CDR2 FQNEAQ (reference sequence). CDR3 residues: CASSIVYEQYF. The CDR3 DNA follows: TGTGCCAGCAGCATAGTTTACGAGCAGTACTTC.

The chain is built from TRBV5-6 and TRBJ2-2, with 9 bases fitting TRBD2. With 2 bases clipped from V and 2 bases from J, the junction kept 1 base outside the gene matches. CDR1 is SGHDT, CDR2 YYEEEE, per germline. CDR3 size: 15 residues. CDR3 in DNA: TGTGCCAGCAGCTTAGCGGGAGGCAACACCGGGGAGCTGTTTTTT. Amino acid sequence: CASSLAGGNTGELFF. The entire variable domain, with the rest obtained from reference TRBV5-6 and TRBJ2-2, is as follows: DAGVTQSPTHLIKTRGQQVTLRCSPKSGHDTVSWYQQALGQGPQFIFQYYEEEERQRGNFPDRFSGHQFPNYSSELNVNALLLGDSALYLCASSLAGGNTGELFFGEGSRLTVL.

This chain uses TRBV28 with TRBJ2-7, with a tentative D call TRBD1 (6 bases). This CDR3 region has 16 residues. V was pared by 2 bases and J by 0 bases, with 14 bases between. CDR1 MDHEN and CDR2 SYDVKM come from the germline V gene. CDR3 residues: CASSLSTRDNSYEQYF. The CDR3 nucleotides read TGTGCCAGCAGTTTAAGTACTCGGGACAACTCCTACGAGCAGTACTTC.

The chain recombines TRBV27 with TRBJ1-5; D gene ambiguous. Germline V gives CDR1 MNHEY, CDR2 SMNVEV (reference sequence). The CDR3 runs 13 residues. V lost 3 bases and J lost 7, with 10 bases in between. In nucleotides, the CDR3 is TGTGCCAGCAGTTTCAGTGAATCGCAGCCCCAGCATTTT. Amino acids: CASSFSESQPQHF.